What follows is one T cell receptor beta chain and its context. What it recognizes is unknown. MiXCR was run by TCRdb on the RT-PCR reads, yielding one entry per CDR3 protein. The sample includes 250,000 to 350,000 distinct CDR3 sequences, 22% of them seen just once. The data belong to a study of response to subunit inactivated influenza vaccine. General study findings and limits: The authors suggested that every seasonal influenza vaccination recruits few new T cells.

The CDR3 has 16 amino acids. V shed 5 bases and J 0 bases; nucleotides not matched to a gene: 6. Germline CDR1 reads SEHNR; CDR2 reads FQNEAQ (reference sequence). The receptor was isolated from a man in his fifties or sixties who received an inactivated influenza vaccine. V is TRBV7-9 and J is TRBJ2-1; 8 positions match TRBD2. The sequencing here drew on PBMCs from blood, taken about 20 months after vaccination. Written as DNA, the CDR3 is TGTGCCAGCAGCCCAATAGCGGGAAGCTCCTACAATGAGCAGTTCTTC. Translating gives CASSPIAGSSYNEQFF.